This T cell receptor (beta chain) was identified in a study of cytomegalovirus exposure and HLA in healthy donors (dated 2017 in TCRdb). Regarding the complete study: An earlier analysis of 550 to 700 of the donors reported about 250 Gb of sequence data and roughly 100 million unique TCR beta sequences from 190 million or so T cells. A later analysis re-analyzed previously published TCR beta repertoires from approximately 700 donors and added high-resolution HLA genotyping to study TCR occurrence patterns. Both class I and class II loci were covered by HLA typing, at four-digit resolution. An earlier analysis of 500 to 650 of the donors applied high-throughput TCR beta sequencing to assess whether each TCR beta V gene segment acted as functional or pseudogenic. High-throughput TCR immunosequencing, statistical association of individual TCRs with disease status, and machine learning were combined to predict cytomegalovirus infection status. The study aimed to test whether signatures of past pathogen exposure could be identified by cataloging public T cell receptors. Using immunosequencing, the study profiled T cell repertoires from about 650 subjects and related those repertoires to cytomegalovirus serostatus. Roughly five DR-DQ haplotypes were handled as single units for association and clustering because linkage in the cohort was strong. Every repertoire in the discovery cohort had been generated on one and the same sequencing platform. The later analysis used no new phenotypic data to find candidate immune exposures, relying instead on TCR beta sequences and their occurrence across donors. Donor age, sex, ethnicity and CMV serostatus were collected together with the repertoire data. The number of donors typed differed by locus, with about 629-630 for A, B, C, DRB1 and DQB1, 522 for DQA1, some 570 for DPA1, and around 460 for DPB1. Across around 400 genotyped donors of the cohort, an average of roughly 250,000 unique TCR beta nucleotide sequences per donor were sequenced, and 15% to 20% of those sequences were non-productive. A later genetic analysis took genome-wide SNP genotypes for 398 of the 666 donors and used that subset as a discovery cohort. Among the 398 genotyped donors, under 90% belonged to the genetic ancestry cluster associated with self-reported Caucasian donors. Along with the 666-subject first cohort, a separate validation cohort of more than 90 different subjects was used. An early release that covered some 640 HLA-typed donors contained around 300 gigabases of sequencing data and tens of millions of unique TCR sequences. Broad study findings and their caveats: Because counts were too low, some 16 rarely observed V segments, including chromosome 9 orphons, were excluded from the earlier analysis of fewer than 650 of the donors. When HLA alleles, especially DR and DQ, strongly co-occurred, attributing TCR associations to individual alleles was difficult. The cohort was sequenced for TCR beta chains only, and without alpha or paired-chain data the features that could be detected were limited. Three of the identified cytomegalovirus-associated TCR beta chains were confirmed in vitro to be specific for cytomegalovirus antigens. According to a later analysis, parvovirus B19, influenza, CMV and Epstein-Barr virus appeared linked to several top co-occurrence clusters. Because HLA typing was missing for some donors at each locus, association tests included only the typed subset. A later genetic analysis reported fewer N-insertions in productive TCRs among donors in an Asian-associated ancestry cluster than the roughly 670-donor mean. While some public TCRs were present in many individuals, most TCR sequences turned up only very rarely across donors. A further reported finding was that TCR beta sequences accurately predicted the HLA-A and HLA-B alleles for most subjects in the first cohort. In a later analysis, TCR association rates were found to vary across HLA loci, with the most associated TCRs seen for DRB1 alleles and the fewest for HLA-C alleles. The presence/absence analyses assumed that sequencing depth was roughly uniform across donors, and that assumption may not be true. Linkage disequilibrium might explain the correlated functional status among segregating V segments, but an unknown experimental factor could not be ruled out. In a later analysis, most CMV-associated TCR beta chains were found to appear HLA-restricted, with HLA associations seemingly driven largely by CMV exposure. A group of highly shared sequence variants was considered likely to be a technical artifact of the sequencing pipeline. Broadly in line with IMGT annotations, most TCR beta V segments showed up in productive rearrangements about 90% or about 30% of the time in an earlier analysis of 450 to 600 of the donors. In both the original and validation cohorts, the classifier was reported to diagnose cytomegalovirus status with high specificity and sensitivity. In a later genetic analysis, a missense DCLRE1C variant was associated with V-gene and J-gene trimming of TCR beta chains, and the association was replicated in an independent cohort. In a later analysis, HLA-associated TCR beta chains were found to be more clonally expanded and to have lower generation probabilities than equally common non-associated chains. Specific HLA alleles were associated with roughly 16,000 TCR beta sequences at a false discovery rate of 0.05 in a later analysis. The study gave a list of about 160 TCR beta chains associated with cytomegalovirus. Some IMGT-functional V segments, including TRBV6-2 and TRBV6-3, could not be told apart with the 87-base-pair reads, so those segments were excluded. The authors suggested that the approach could potentially be extended to other disease states and immunological phenotypes. Immune exposure information for the cohort was limited to CMV serostatus.

Trimming costs V 7 bases and J 7 bases, and their ends lie 16 bases apart. The CDR3 covers 13 residues, taking in both the cysteine and the phenylalanine. CDR3 DNA is the only sequence kept; it has 39 bases, read in frame from the first base. CDR1 and CDR2, per the germline V gene (reference sequence), are LNHDA and SQIVND. The library relied on the immunoSEQ multiplex PCR assay. A mixture of 60 forward primers for TCR Vbeta segments and 13 reverse primers for TCR Jbeta segments was used in the multiplex PCR. Amplification of the CDR3 region of rearranged TCR beta genes was performed with a multiplex PCR assay on genomic DNA. Amplified TCR beta libraries were sequenced as 87-base-pair reads on the Illumina HiSeq System. In the original analysis: In a later analysis, some 80 million unique TCR beta chains were counted across the approximately 640 repertoires, and around 11 million of these chains were shared by at least two donors. Raw reads were error-corrected and collapsed into unique sequences with a nearest-neighbor algorithm that merged closely related sequences to remove PCR and sequencing errors. To assign V, D and J gene segments, CDR3 sequences were aligned to IMGT reference sequences. For a sequence to be retained, a match of at least six nucleotides was required to both a V gene segment and a J gene segment. A rearrangement counted as productive if the CDR3 had no stop codons and remained in frame with V and J, and every other rearrangement counted as non-productive. Following IMGT convention, CDR3 was defined as the stretch from the second conserved V-encoded cysteine up to the conserved J-encoded phenylalanine. Sequences without an unambiguous match to a single V gene segment were excluded from the earlier analysis of about 600 of the donors. An earlier analysis of about 600 of the donors called V segments functional above 56.7% productive rearrangements and segregating when the between-donor standard deviation exceeded 5%. A statistical classification framework was built for diagnosing cytomegalovirus status from the catalog of TCR beta chain sequences. A later analysis assigned V and J genes by comparing TCR nucleotide sequences with IMGT/GENE-DB human TR gene sequences. A later analysis assigned CDR3 sequences and most-parsimonious VDJ recombination scenarios with the TCRdist pipeline. A later analysis defined each TCR beta chain by its CDR3 amino acid sequence plus V-gene family, and excluded reads lacking a unique V-gene family. A later analysis removed several hundred highly shared, low-generation-probability nucleotide sequences to deal with suspected cross-contamination and a sequencing artifact. For each public chain, a later analysis derived a clonal expansion index from normalized ranks of inferred template counts within each repertoire. A later analysis computed generation probabilities with a VDJ recombination model fitted to out-of-frame rearrangements, and checked the results against IGoR. In a later analysis, hypergeometric tests were used to score TCR-TCR, TCR-HLA and TCR-CMV co-occurrence, with a repertoire-size bias correction applied to TCR pairs. In a later analysis, false discovery rates were estimated by permuting HLA or CMV assignments 20 times. A later analysis grouped co-occurring TCRs with DBSCAN, adding TCRdist sequence similarity when clustering within HLA-allele-positive subsets. Co-occurrence clustering excluded repertoires with fewer than 30,000 or more than 120,000 public chains, plus five with anomalous nucleotide sharing. TCRdb obtained this table from immuneACCESS and retained in-frame rearrangements with V and J assigned. These tables miss some clones; where compared with another copy, unresolved V genes account for less than half of the shortfall, and the remainder is unexplained. V, J and clone size are those of that table, while D and trimming were read from the DNA. In this sample the table shows about 170,000 clones, 62% of which occur a single time. The ten largest clones represent 2.5% to 3.5% of the sample.

The cohort comprised 710 or so healthy bone marrow donors. At the time of sampling, every cohort member was nominally healthy, though immune exposures that went unrecorded were likely present. The donor was CMV seronegative and belonged to the group of more than 300 seronegative cohort members. Every donor gave a peripheral blood sample, and the peripheral blood mononuclear cells from that sample were used for TCR beta sequencing. The Qiagen DNeasy Blood Extraction Kit was used to extract genomic DNA from the blood cell samples. Regarding this clone: The target of this receptor is not known. No qualities accompany the bases; no much larger clone lies one base away.

This clonotype was obtained from a man aged 35 to 55 in good health and CMV-seronegative. In this chain, TRBV19 is recombined with TRBJ1-2, with the D gene uncertain. What was sequenced was PBMCs. Read as DNA, the sequence is TGTGCCAGTAAATCGACCGAGGCCTTTGGCTACACCTTC. It translates to CASKSTEAFGYTF. The variable domain in full, with residues beyond the CDR3 obtained from the reference TRBV19 and TRBJ1-2 genes, is DGGITQSPKYLFRKEGQNVTLSCEQNLNHDAMYWYRQDPGQGLRLIYYSQIVNDFQKGDIAEGYSVSREKKESFPLTVTSAQKNPTAFYLCASKSTEAFGYTFGSGTRLTVV.